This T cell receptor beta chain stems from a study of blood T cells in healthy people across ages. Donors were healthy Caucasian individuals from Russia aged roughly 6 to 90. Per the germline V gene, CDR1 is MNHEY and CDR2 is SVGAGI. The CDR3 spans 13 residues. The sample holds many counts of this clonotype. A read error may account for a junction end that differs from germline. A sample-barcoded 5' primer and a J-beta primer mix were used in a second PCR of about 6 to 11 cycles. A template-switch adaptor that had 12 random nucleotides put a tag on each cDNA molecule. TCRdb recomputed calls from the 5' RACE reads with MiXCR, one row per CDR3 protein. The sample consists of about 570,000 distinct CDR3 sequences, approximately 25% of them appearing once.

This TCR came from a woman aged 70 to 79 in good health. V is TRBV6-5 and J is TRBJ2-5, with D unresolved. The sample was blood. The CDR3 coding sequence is TGTGCCAGCAGCTCCCAGGTCGAAGAGGCCCAGTACTTC. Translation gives CASSSQVEEAQYF.